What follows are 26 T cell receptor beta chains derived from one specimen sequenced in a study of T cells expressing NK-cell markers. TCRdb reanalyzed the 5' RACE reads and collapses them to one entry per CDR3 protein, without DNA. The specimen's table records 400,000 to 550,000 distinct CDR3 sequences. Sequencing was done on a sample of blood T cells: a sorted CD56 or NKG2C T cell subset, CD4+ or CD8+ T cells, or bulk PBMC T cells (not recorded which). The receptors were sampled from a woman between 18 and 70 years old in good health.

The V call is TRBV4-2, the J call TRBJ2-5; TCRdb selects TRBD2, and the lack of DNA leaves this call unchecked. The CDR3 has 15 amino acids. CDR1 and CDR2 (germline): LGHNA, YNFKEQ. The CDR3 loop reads CASSQEGSGRETQYF.

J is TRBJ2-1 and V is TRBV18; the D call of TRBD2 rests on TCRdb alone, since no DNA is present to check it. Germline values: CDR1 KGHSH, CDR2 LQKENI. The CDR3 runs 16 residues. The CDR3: CASSPPGASGTHEQFF.

The CDR3 protein is CSVERTGGYEQYF. The J gene is TRBJ2-7, the V gene TRBV29-1; TCRdb's D call, TRBD1, is unchecked because there is no DNA. Per germline, CDR1 SQVTM and CDR2 ANQGSEA. The CDR3 extends over 13 amino acids.

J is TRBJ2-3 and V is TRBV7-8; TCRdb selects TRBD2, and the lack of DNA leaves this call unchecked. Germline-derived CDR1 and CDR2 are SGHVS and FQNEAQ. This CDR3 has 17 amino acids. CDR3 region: CASSFTYSGRKGDTQYF.

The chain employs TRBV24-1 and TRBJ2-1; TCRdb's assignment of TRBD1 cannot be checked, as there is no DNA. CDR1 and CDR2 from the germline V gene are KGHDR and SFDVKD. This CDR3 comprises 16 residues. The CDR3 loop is CATSDIESGTVNEQFF.

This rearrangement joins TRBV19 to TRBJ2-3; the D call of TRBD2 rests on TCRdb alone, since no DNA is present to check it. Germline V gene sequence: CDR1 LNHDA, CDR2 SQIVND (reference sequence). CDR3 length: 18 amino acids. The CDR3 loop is CASSISASGGPSTDTQYF.

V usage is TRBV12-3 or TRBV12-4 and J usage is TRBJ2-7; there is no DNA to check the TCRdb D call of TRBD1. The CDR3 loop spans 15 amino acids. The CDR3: CASSLGTALSYEQYF.

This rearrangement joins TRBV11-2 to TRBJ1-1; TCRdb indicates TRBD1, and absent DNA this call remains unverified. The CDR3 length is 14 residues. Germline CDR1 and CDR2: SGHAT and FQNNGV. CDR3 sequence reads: CASSPQTGRSEAFF. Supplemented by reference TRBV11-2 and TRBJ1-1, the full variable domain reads EAGVAQSPRYKIIEKRQSVAFWCNPISGHATLYWYQQILGQGPKLLIQFQNNGVVDDSQLPKDRFSAERLKGVDSTLKIQPAKLEDSAVYLCASSPQTGRSEAFFGQGTRLTVV.

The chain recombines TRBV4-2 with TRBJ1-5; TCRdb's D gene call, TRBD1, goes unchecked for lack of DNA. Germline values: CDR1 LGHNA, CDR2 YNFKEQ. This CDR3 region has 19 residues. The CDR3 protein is CASSQQWGAGRKSNQPQHF.

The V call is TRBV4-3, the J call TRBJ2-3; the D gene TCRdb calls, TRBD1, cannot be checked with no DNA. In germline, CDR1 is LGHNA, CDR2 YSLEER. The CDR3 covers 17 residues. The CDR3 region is CASSQGWGNQFTDTQYF.

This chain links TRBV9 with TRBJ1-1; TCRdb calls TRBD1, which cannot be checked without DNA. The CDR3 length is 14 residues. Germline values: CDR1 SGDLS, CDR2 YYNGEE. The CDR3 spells CASSVSGGITEAFF.

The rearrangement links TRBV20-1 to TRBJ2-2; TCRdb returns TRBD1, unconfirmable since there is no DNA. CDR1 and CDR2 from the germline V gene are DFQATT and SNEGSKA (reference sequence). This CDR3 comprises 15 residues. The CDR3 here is CSARVFRGDTGELFF.

This chain's CDR3 is CASSSYRVGYTF. The chain links TRBV28 to TRBJ1-2; TCRdb's D call, TRBD1, is unchecked because there is no DNA. The CDR3 has 12 amino acids. CDR1 and CDR2 from the germline V gene are MDHEN and SYDVKM.

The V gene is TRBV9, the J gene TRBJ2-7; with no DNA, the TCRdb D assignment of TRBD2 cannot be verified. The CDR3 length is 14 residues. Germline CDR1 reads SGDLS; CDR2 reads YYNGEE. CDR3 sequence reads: CASSLESGNYEQYF.

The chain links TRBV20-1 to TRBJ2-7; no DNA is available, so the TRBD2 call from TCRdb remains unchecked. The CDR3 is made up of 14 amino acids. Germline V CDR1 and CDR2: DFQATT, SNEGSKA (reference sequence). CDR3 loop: CSATTSSSPYEQYF.

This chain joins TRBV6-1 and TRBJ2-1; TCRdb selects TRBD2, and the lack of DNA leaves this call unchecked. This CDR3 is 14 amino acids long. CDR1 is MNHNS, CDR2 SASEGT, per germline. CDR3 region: CASSAGWARAEQFF.

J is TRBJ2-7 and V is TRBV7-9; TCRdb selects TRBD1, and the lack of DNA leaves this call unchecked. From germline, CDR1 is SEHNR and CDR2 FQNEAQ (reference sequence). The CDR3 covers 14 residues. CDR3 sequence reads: CASTNGAVGYEQYF. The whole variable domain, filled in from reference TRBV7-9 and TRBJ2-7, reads DTGVSQNPRHKITKRGQNVTFRCDPISEHNRLYWYRQTLGQGPEFLTYFQNEAQLEKSRLLSDRFSAERPKGSFSTLEIQRTEQGDSAMYLCASTNGAVGYEQYFGPGTRLTVT.

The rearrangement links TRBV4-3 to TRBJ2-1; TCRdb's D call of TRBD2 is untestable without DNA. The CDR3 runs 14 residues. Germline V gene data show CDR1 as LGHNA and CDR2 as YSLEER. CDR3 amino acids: CASSQGLAYNEQFF.

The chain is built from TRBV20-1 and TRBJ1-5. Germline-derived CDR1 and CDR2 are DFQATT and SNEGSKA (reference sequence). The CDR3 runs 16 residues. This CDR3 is CSARPKSWYSNQPQHF.

The CDR3 region is CASSGSDYGYTF. V gene TRBV12-3 or TRBV12-4 combines with J gene TRBJ1-2. The CDR3 contains 12 residues.

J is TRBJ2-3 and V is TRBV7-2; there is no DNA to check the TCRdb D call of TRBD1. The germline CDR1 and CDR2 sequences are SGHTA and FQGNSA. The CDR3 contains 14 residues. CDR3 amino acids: CASSFGTGGITQYF.

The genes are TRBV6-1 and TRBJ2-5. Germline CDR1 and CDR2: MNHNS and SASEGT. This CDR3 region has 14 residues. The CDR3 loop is CASSWTVGIETQYF.

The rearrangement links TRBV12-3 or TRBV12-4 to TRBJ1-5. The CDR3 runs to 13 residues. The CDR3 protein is CASSFSGSQPQHF.

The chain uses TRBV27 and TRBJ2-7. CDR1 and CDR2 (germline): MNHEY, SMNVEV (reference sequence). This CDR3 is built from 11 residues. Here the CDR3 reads CASSSGTEQYF.

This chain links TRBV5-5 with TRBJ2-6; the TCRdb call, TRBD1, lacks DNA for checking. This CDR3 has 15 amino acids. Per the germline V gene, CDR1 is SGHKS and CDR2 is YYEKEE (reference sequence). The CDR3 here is CASSGTSSGANVLTF.

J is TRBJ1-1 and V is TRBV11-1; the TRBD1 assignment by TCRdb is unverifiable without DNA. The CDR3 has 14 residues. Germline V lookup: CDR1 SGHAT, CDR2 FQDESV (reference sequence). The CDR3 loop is CASRLGTQNTEAFF.